A selection of T cell receptor beta chains follows, all from one sample in a study of cytomegalovirus exposure and HLA in healthy donors. Assay used: immunoSEQ multiplex PCR; TCRdb lists only in-frame clones, some missing. This sample has 60,000 to 65,000 clones; roughly 77% occur once, and the top ten carry 20% to 25%. Source material: PBMCs. These receptors originate from a middle-aged woman in good health and CMV-seropositive. The CDR3 runs from the conserved cysteine through the conserved F or W.

v_call	j_call	cdr3_aa
TRBV6-1	TRBJ1-4	CASSEGYGRANEKLFF
TRBV5-1	TRBJ2-1	CASSREGQGLNEQFF
TRBV6-1	TRBJ1-2	CASSEEGRGIDGYTF
TRBV29-1	TRBJ1-1	CSGQVSDTEAFF
TRBV6-5	TRBJ1-1	CASSFDREGTEAFF
TRBV27	TRBJ1-1	CASSLEDTGVAEAFF
TRBV5-1	TRBJ2-3	CASSWGGLGTDTQYF
TRBV29-1	TRBJ1-5	CSVTGVGQPQHF
TRBV9	TRBJ2-3	CASSPQAGGTDTQYF
TRBV9	TRBJ1-4	CASSVPYRGPEKLFF
TRBV4-1	TRBJ2-2	CASSQVTPSGGRRELFF